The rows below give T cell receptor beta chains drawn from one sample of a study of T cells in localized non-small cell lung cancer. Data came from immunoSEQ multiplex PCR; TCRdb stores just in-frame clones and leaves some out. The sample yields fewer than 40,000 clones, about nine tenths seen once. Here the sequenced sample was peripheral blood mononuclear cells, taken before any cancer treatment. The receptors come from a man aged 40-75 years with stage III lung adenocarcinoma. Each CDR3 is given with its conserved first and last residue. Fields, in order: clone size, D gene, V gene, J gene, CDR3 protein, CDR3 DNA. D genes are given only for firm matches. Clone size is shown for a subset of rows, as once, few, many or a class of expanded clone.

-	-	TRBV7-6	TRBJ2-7	CASSLLGGRESYEQYF	TGTGCCAGCAGCTTACTCGGTGGAAGGGAGTCCTACGAGCAGTACTTC
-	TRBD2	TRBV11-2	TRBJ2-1	CASSAGLASYNEQFF	TGTGCCAGCAGCGCGGGACTAGCGTCCTACAATGAGCAGTTCTTC
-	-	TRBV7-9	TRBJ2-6	CASSRVSGANVLTF	TGTGCCAGCAGCAGGGTTTCTGGGGCCAACGTCCTGACTTTC
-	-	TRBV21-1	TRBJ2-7	CASPAVHF	TGTGCCAGTCCGGCGGTGCACTTC
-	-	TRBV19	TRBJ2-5	CASASPGALETQYF	TGTGCCAGTGCTTCCCCAGGGGCATTGGAGACCCAGTACTTC
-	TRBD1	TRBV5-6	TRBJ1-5	CASSRDRGLGYSNQPQHF	TGTGCCAGCAGCCGCGACAGGGGGCTCGGGTATAGCAATCAGCCCCAGCATTTT
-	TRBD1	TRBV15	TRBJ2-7	CATSRERDRNYEQYF	TGTGCCACCAGCAGAGAAAGGGACAGGAATTACGAGCAGTACTTC
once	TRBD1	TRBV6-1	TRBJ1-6	CASRDRLIHF	TGTGCCAGCCGGGACAGGCTGATCCACTTT
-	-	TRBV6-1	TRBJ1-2	CASSEALGISYGYTF	TGTGCCAGCAGTGAAGCGCTGGGGATAAGCTATGGCTACACCTTC
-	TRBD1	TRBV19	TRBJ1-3	CASSPQGAFSGNTIYF	TGTGCCAGTAGTCCCCAGGGGGCCTTCTCTGGAAACACCATATATTTT
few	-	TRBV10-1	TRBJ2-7	CASSEPLSTVYEQYF	TGCGCCAGCAGTGAGCCCCTCAGTACCGTCTACGAGCAGTACTTC
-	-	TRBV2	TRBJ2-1	CASKELADNEQFF	TGTGCCAGCAAGGAACTAGCCGACAATGAGCAGTTCTTC
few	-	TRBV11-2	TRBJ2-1	CASSFDRSSYNEQFF	TGTGCCAGCAGCTTTGACAGGAGCTCCTACAATGAGCAGTTCTTC
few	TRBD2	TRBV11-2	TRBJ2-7	CASSPTSRPRGTAYEQYF	TGTGCCAGCAGCCCCACCTCACGGCCGCGGGGGACCGCCTACGAGCAGTACTTC
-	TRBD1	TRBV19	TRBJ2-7	CASSPGQGVYEQYF	TGTGCCAGTAGTCCGGGACAGGGGGTCTACGAGCAGTACTTC
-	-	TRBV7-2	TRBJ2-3	CASSPGLTDDTQYF	TGTGCCAGCAGCCCGGGACTTACGGACGATACGCAGTATTTT
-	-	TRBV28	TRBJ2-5	CASSLRAETQYF	TGTGCCAGCAGTTTGAGAGCGGAGACCCAGTACTTC
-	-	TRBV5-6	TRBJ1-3	CASSPGGGKSGNTIYF	TGTGCCAGCAGCCCCGGCGGGGGAAAGTCCGGAAACACCATATATTTT
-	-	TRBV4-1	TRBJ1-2	CASSQAGTNVGYTF	TGCGCCAGCAGCCAAGCCGGGACAAATGTTGGCTACACCTTC
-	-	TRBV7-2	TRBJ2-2	CASSTPGTTNTGELFF	TGTGCCAGCAGTACCCCCGGGACAACGAACACCGGGGAGCTGTTTTTT
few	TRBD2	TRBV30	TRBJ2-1	CAWSVVGGRYNEQFF	TGTGCCTGGAGTGTCGTCGGGGGGAGGTACAATGAGCAGTTCTTC
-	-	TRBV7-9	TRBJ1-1	CASSQAQGEAEAFF	TGTGCCAGCAGTCAAGCCCAGGGTGAGGCTGAAGCTTTCTTT
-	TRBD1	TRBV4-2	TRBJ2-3	CASSQEGRGRADTQYF	TGTGCCAGCAGCCAAGAGGGTAGGGGGCGCGCAGATACGCAGTATTTT
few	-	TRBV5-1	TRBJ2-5	CASSLAIVPYQETQYF	TGCGCCAGCAGCTTGGCCATTGTCCCGTACCAAGAGACCCAGTACTTC
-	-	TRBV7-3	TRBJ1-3	CASSLTGPLWSSGNTIYF	TGTGCCAGCAGCTTAACGGGACCGCTCTGGAGCTCTGGAAACACCATATATTTT
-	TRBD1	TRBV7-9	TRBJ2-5	CASRQTGGGGETQYF	TGTGCCAGCAGACAAACAGGGGGCGGGGGAGAGACCCAGTACTTC